This TCR beta chain is from a study of T cell changes during pregnancy in multiple sclerosis. The data were produced by immunoSEQ multiplex PCR, yet TCRdb's version contains in-frame clones alone and is incomplete. The repertoire holds 100,000 or so clones, over 85% seen once, with 1.2% in the top ten. The V and J ends lost 0 bases and 0 bases respectively, with 5 bases between them. The CDR3 length is 14 residues. CDR1 is WSHSY and CDR2 is SAAADI in the germline V gene. Sequencing was performed on peripheral blood, taken in the second trimester of pregnancy. The source is a female donor with multiple sclerosis, enrolled in a pregnancy study. V gene TRBV10-2 combines with J gene TRBJ1-1; D unresolved. DNA of the CDR3: TGCGCCAGCAGTGAGTCGGCAGTGAACACTGAAGCTTTCTTT. Encoded protein: CASSESAVNTEAFF.